This T cell receptor beta chain was sequenced for a study of cytomegalovirus exposure and HLA in healthy donors. Primers: 60 Vbeta forward and 13 Jbeta reverse. The authors' processing: Roughly 11 million of the 80 million or so unique TCR beta chains counted in a later analysis were shared. The data were produced by immunoSEQ multiplex PCR, yet TCRdb's version contains in-frame clones alone and is incomplete. The V and J calls and clone size are taken from that table; D and trimming were inferred from the DNA. Here the sample spans 200,000 or so clones, approximately 88% being singletons. The CDR3 runs 14 residues. V shed 0 bases and J shed 2 bases, with 8 bases lying between them. Per the germline V gene, CDR1 is SGHRS and CDR2 is YFSETQ.

This chain connects TRBV5-1 to TRBJ2-5; no clear D gene. Material: PBMCs. The TCR sequence derives from a boy aged 2 to 10 in good health and CMV-seronegative. This chain's CDR3 is CASSLGVVQETQYF. The CDR3 DNA is TGCGCCAGCAGCTTGGGCGTCGTTCAAGAGACCCAGTACTTC.